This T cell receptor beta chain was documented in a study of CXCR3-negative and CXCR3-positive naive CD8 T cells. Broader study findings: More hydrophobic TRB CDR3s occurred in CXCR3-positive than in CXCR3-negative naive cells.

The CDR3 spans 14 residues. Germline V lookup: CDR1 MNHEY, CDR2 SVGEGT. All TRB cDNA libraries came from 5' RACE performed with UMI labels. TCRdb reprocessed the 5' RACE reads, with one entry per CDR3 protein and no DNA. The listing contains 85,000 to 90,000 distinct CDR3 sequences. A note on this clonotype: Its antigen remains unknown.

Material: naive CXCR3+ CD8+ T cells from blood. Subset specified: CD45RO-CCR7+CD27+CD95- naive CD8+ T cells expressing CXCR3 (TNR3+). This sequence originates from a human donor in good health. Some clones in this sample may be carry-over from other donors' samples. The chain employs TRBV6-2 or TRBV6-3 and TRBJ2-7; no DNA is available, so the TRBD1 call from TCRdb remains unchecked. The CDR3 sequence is CASSNDRADYEQYF.